Below are 29 T cell receptor beta chains sequenced from a single sample in a study of shared clonotypes between healthy human individuals. Libraries were prepared by immunoSEQ multiplex PCR; TCRdb keeps only in-frame clonotypes and omits some of them. The table includes roughly 520,000 clones, 95% to 96% detected once. Sequencing was carried out using naive CD4+ T cells sorted from blood. The subset here: CD45RA+ positively selected. Source of these receptors: a woman in her 30s in good health.

The chain carries TRBV28 and TRBJ1-2; no reliable D call. CDR3 length: 13 amino acids. CDR1 and CDR2 (germline): MDHEN, SYDVKM. V was trimmed by 7 bases and J by 4 bases, leaving 13 bases between them. The DNA of the CDR3 is TGTGCCAGCATCCCCGCCGCGGGCTATGGCTACACCTTC. This gives the protein CASIPAAGYGYTF.

The sample holds one count of this clone. The rearrangement joins TRBV28 to TRBJ1-1; D uncertain. Trimming removed 5 bases at V and 1 base at J, with 8 bases between. This CDR3 is built from 13 residues. Germline CDR1 reads MDHEN; CDR2 reads SYDVKM. CDR3 DNA sequence: TGTGCCAGCAGTCCCTTCAGGAACACTGAAGCTTTCTTT. This gives the protein CASSPFRNTEAFF.

V gene TRBV5-6 combines with J gene TRBJ2-2, with unresolved D. The germline CDR1 and CDR2 sequences are SGHDT and YYEEEE. This CDR3 is 15 amino acids long. V lost 0 bases, J lost 0 bases, and 6 bases lay in between. The CDR3 region has the DNA TGTGCCAGCAGCTTGGAGGAGACGAACACCGGGGAGCTGTTTTTT. Protein product: CASSLEETNTGELFF.

This sequence joins TRBV27 and TRBJ2-3; D is unclear. The V end lost 0 bases, the J end lost 4 bases, and 11 bases lay between the germline ends. The CDR3 covers 15 residues. The germline V gene encodes CDR1 MNHEY and CDR2 SMNVEV (reference sequence). The CDR3 DNA reads TGTGCCAGCAGTTTATCGCCAGGTGGTTCAGATACGCAGTATTTT. Amino acids: CASSLSPGGSDTQYF.

The rearrangement joins TRBV19 to TRBJ1-4, with D perhaps TRBD1 (6 bases). The CDR3 totals 13 residues. Germline-derived CDR1 and CDR2 are LNHDA and SQIVND (reference sequence). Trimming pared 10 bases from V and 5 bases from J, leaving 14 bases between. CDR3: CATTGQINEKLFF. CDR3 coding DNA: TGTGCCACGACAGGACAGATCAATGAAAAACTGTTTTTT.

The chain employs TRBV6-6 and TRBJ1-1; 7 nucleotides match TRBD1. There are 15 residues in the CDR3. With V trimmed by 5 bases and J by 6 bases, 12 bases remained unmatched. Germline V gene sequence: CDR1 MNHNY, CDR2 SVGAGI (reference sequence). The CDR3: CASSKTAGQRSEAFF. CDR3 nucleotides: TGTGCCAGCAGTAAGACAGCGGGACAGAGATCTGAAGCTTTCTTT.

The chain carries TRBV5-1 and TRBJ2-2, with 8 bases identical to TRBD2. V lost 0 bases to trimming and J lost 7 bases; unmatched junction nucleotides: 8. The CDR3 length is 16 residues. CDR1 and CDR2 (germline): SGHRS, YFSETQ. The DNA of the CDR3 is TGCGCCAGCAGCTTGGAAGCGGGAGAGTCGGACGGGGAGCTGTTTTTT. This sequence encodes CASSLEAGESDGELFF.

The DNA for the CDR3 is TGTGCCAGCAACACAGGATATGATGGCTACACCTTC. Protein sequence: CASNTGYDGYTF. The chain joins TRBV2 to TRBJ1-2; D may be TRBD1 (5 bases). V gave up 7 bases and J gave up 6 bases, with 12 bases separating them. This CDR3 comprises 12 residues. Per germline, CDR1 SNHLY and CDR2 FYNNEI.

The chain combines TRBV19 with TRBJ1-1; possible D gene TRBD1, 6 bases. CDR1 is LNHDA and CDR2 is SQIVND in the germline V gene (reference sequence). The CDR3 consists of 13 residues. Trimming shortened V by 7 bases and J by 2 bases, and 11 bases separated the two germline ends. CDR3 region: CASTRTANTEAFF. Here the CDR3 DNA reads TGTGCCAGTACCAGGACAGCTAACACTGAAGCTTTCTTT. Combining the CDR3 with reference TRBV19 and TRBJ1-1 gives the whole variable domain DGGITQSPKYLFRKEGQNVTLSCEQNLNHDAMYWYRQDPGQGLRLIYYSQIVNDFQKGDIAEGYSVSREKKESFPLTVTSAQKNPTAFYLCASTRTANTEAFFGQGTRLTVV.

V and J are TRBV5-1 and TRBJ2-1; 9 bases fit TRBD1. CDR3 size: 14 residues. With V trimmed by 2 bases and J by 5 bases, 2 bases remained unmatched. Germline loops: CDR1 SGHRS, CDR2 YFSETQ. The CDR3 loop reads CASSFGTGNNEQFF. The CDR3 DNA sequence: TGCGCCAGCAGCTTTGGGACAGGGAACAATGAGCAGTTCTTC. The whole variable domain, remainder taken from reference TRBV5-1 and TRBJ2-1, is KAGVTQTPRYLIKTRGQQVTLSCSPISGHRSVSWYQQTPGQGLQFLFEYFSETQRNKGNFPGRFSGRQFSNSRSEMNVSTLELGDSALYLCASSFGTGNNEQFFGPGTRLTVL.

The rearrangement uses TRBV2 and TRBJ2-6, with 14 positions matching TRBD2. V was clipped by 7 bases and J by 4 bases; unmatched bases: 9. The CDR3 runs 18 residues. The germline V gene encodes CDR1 SNHLY and CDR2 FYNNEI. The CDR3 DNA sequence: TGTGCCAGCAATATTATGGGACTAGCGGGAGCCGGGGCCAACGTCCTGACTTTC. It is translated as CASNIMGLAGAGANVLTF.

Here the CDR3 DNA reads TGTGCCAGCTTCCAATATACTGAAGCTTTCTTT. This translates into CASFQYTEAFF. This chain uses TRBV2 with TRBJ1-1, with D hard to call. From germline, CDR1 is SNHLY and CDR2 FYNNEI. The CDR3 is 11 amino acids. V was shortened by 8 bases and J by 5 bases, with 9 bases between the two germline ends.

In the case of this clone: Other nucleotide sequences from this sample produce the same CDR3. V gene TRBV6-6 combines with J gene TRBJ1-2, with 7 positions matching TRBD1. J gave up 2 bases and V 6 bases, and 6 bases lay outside the gene matches. The germline gives CDR1 MNHNY, CDR2 SVGAGI (reference sequence). The CDR3 totals 14 residues. The CDR3 DNA sequence: TGTGCCAGCAGGCCGGGACAGAACAACTATGGCTACACCTTC. This translates into CASRPGQNNYGYTF.

This clone was detected only once. The chain joins TRBV29-1 to TRBJ2-2; 10 positions agree with TRBD2. The CDR3 sequence is 15 residues long. The V segment lost 4 bases and the J segment 5 bases; nucleotides outside the gene matches: 7. Germline V lookup: CDR1 SQVTM, CDR2 ANQGSEA. The CDR3: CSVVLAGAQTGELFF. Written as DNA, the CDR3 is TGCAGCGTTGTCCTAGCGGGAGCTCAGACCGGGGAGCTGTTTTTT.

This rearrangement joins TRBV11-2 to TRBJ2-2; the D gene is possibly TRBD1 (5 bases). Germline V CDR1 and CDR2: SGHAT, FQNNGV. V lost 1 base to trimming and J lost 0 bases, with 9 bases between them. This CDR3 has 16 amino acids. CDR3 in amino acids: CASSLVGPPNTGELFF. CDR3 bases: TGTGCCAGCAGCTTAGTGGGGCCCCCGAACACCGGGGAGCTGTTTTTT.

The V and J genes are TRBV6-5 and TRBJ2-7, with TRBD2 matching 9 bases. CDR3 size: 12 residues. CDR1 is MNHEY and CDR2 is SVGAGI in the germline V gene. V shed 6 bases, J shed 7 bases, and the junction held 4 bases outside the gene matches. The CDR3 is CASRRGRGEQYF. In nucleotides, the CDR3 is TGTGCCAGCAGACGCGGGAGGGGGGAGCAGTACTTC.

The V gene is TRBV6-6, the J gene TRBJ1-2, with a possible D match to TRBD1 (6 bases). This CDR3 contains 16 residues. Germline lookup yields CDR1 MNHNY and CDR2 SVGAGI (reference sequence). Trimming removed 4 bases from V and 7 bases from J, with 22 bases in between. The CDR3 sequence is CASSSTGTGDVGGYTF. CDR3 DNA: TGTGCCAGCAGTTCAACAGGGACGGGCGATGTGGGTGGCTACACCTTC.

The rearrangement links TRBV7-9 to TRBJ2-5, with 9 bases fitting TRBD1. The CDR3 covers 15 residues. V was clipped by 6 bases and J by 3 bases; unmatched bases: 8. CDR1 and CDR2 from the germline V gene are SEHNR and FQNEAQ (reference sequence). In nucleotides, the CDR3 is TGTGCCAGCAGGCAACTGGGACAGGGAGAAGAGACCCAGTACTTC. It is translated as CASRQLGQGEETQYF.

The J gene is TRBJ2-7, the V gene TRBV27; 11 bases fit TRBD1. V lost 6 bases and J lost 2; bases outside the gene matches: 6. Germline V gene sequence: CDR1 MNHEY, CDR2 SMNVEV (reference sequence). The CDR3 loop spans 15 amino acids. CDR3 sequence reads: CASRRAGQGAYEQYF. CDR3 bases: TGTGCCAGCAGACGAGCGGGACAGGGGGCCTACGAGCAGTACTTC.

This rearrangement joins TRBV6-1 to TRBJ2-2; TRBD1 aligns across 7 bases. J lost 2 bases, V lost 7 bases, and 4 bases had no gene match. The CDR3 is 14 residues long. Germline V gene lookup returns CDR1 MNHNS and CDR2 SASEGT. CDR3 coding DNA: TGTGCCAGCACTACAGGGGAAAACACCGGGGAGCTGTTTTTT. Translation: CASTTGENTGELFF.

The chain recombines TRBV19 with TRBJ2-5; 10 nucleotides agree with TRBD1. Germline V lookup: CDR1 LNHDA, CDR2 SQIVND (reference sequence). The CDR3 contains 15 residues. V lost 4 bases, J lost 7 bases, and 9 bases stayed unmatched. DNA for the CDR3: TGTGCCAGTAGTAAAAAGACAGGGGGCGTCGGGACCCAGTACTTC. Translated: CASSKKTGGVGTQYF.

This clone was found once. This chain connects TRBV2 to TRBJ2-2; 10 bases fit TRBD2. The CDR3 runs 16 residues. CDR1 and CDR2 (germline): SNHLY, FYNNEI. J lost 3 bases, V lost 8 bases, and 9 bases had no gene match. The DNA for the CDR3 is TGTGCCAGCGGCATACTAGCGGGAATGGACACCGGGGAGCTGTTTTTT. It codes for CASGILAGMDTGELFF.

This sequence joins TRBV14 and TRBJ1-4, with D possibly TRBD1 on 5 matching bases. The CDR3 sequence is 17 residues long. Germline loops: CDR1 SGHDN, CDR2 FVKESK. V was shortened by 0 bases and J by 5 bases, with 16 bases between the two germline ends. As DNA, the CDR3 is TGTGCCAGCAGCCAAGATTGGGGCCCCCCGCGGAATGAAAAACTGTTTTTT. It encodes CASSQDWGPPRNEKLFF.

The chain has TRBV27 and TRBJ1-3; D is unclear. Trimming cost V 0 bases and J 4 bases, with 4 bases left between them. Germline V gene data show CDR1 as MNHEY and CDR2 as SMNVEV (reference sequence). CDR3 length equals 13 residues. CDR3 sequence: CASSLSGGNTIYF. DNA of the CDR3: TGTGCCAGCAGTTTATCGGGGGGAAACACCATATATTTT.

This clone was found a few times. The chain recombines TRBV6-5 with TRBJ1-2, with 8 bases lining up with TRBD1. CDR1 and CDR2 from the germline V gene are MNHEY and SVGAGI. The CDR3 covers 14 residues. J lost 4 bases, V lost 5 bases, and 6 bases had no gene match. CDR3 sequence reads: CASSAQGGGYGYTF. CDR3 in DNA: TGTGCCAGCAGTGCACAGGGGGGCGGCTATGGCTACACCTTC.

This chain joins TRBV5-1 and TRBJ2-1; 7 bases are shared with TRBD2. In germline, CDR1 is SGHRS, CDR2 YFSETQ. CDR3 length: 15 residues. V was clipped by 4 bases and J by 7 bases; unmatched bases: 11. The CDR3 DNA sequence: TGCGCCAGCAGCAGGGAGGGGTTTTTTGGAAATGAGCAGTTCTTC. Protein product: CASSREGFFGNEQFF.

This chain joins TRBV5-1 and TRBJ2-7; TRBD2 might be the D (6 bases). With 0 bases removed from V and 4 bases from J, the gap between germline ends came to 11 bases. CDR1 SGHRS and CDR2 YFSETQ come from the germline V gene. There are 14 residues in the CDR3. The CDR3 sequence: CASSLGLGSYEQYF. CDR3 in DNA: TGCGCCAGCAGCTTGGGACTAGGTTCGTACGAGCAGTACTTC.

This chain connects TRBV7-2 to TRBJ2-5; 9 positions agree with TRBD2. The J call may not be correct, given that the DNA end is closer to TRBJ2-7. This CDR3 spans 15 amino acids. Germline V gene lookup returns CDR1 SGHTA and CDR2 FQGNSA. This CDR3 is CASSMTSGSSYEQYF. In DNA form, the CDR3 reads TGTGCCAGCAGCATGACTAGCGGTAGCTCCTACGAGCAGTACTTC.

This chain links TRBV6-5 with TRBJ2-4; 7 nucleotides line up with TRBD1. Germline CDR1 MNHEY, CDR2 SVGAGI. Germline trimming cut 6 bases from V and 0 bases from J; bases unmatched to any gene: 5. The CDR3 spans 15 residues. CDR3 nucleotide sequence: TGTGCCAGCAGCGGGACAGACTCAGCCAAAAACATTCAGTACTTC. Protein product: CASSGTDSAKNIQYF.